This T cell receptor (beta chain) is from a study of identical twins. Each CDR3 protein is one row after TCRdb ran MiXCR on the 5' RACE reads. Here the sample spans about 340,000 distinct CDR3 sequences, 9% to 10% being singletons. V was clipped by 1 base and J by 7 bases; unmatched bases: 13. This CDR3 region has 18 residues. Germline assignment: CDR1 LNHNV and CDR2 YYDKDF (reference sequence). Overall study results and limits: Memory repertoires lacked the insertion deficit that abundant cord blood beta clonotypes showed. It was out-of-frame TCR alpha sharing in monozygotic twins that models underestimated. Findings came from cross-sectional statistics, without long-term follow-up of donors.

In this sample, this clonotype turned up once. No antigen is known for it. This could be a read error, since a much larger clone is one nucleotide away. A read error is likely, as this CDR3 ends without the conserved phenylalanine or tryptophan. This clonotype originated in a woman aged 45-65 years in good health. The J gene is TRBJ2-2, the V gene TRBV15; 9 bases match TRBD2. Sequenced material: naive T cells sorted from blood. As DNA, the CDR3 is TGTGCCACCAGCAGAGTAATAGCGGCTAGCGGGAATAGCGGGGAGCTGTTTCTT. Its protein product is CATSRVIAASGNSGELFL.